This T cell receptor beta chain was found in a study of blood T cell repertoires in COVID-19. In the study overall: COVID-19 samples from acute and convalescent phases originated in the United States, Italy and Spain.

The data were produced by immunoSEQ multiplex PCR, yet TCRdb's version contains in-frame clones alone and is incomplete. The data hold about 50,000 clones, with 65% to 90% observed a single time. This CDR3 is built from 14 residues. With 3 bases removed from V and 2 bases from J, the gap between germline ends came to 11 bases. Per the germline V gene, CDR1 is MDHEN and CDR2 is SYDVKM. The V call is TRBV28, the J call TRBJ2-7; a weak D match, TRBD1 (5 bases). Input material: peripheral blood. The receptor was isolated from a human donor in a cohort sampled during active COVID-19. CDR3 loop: CASSFLGPPYEQYF. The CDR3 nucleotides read TGTGCCAGCAGTTTTTTGGGGCCGCCCTACGAGCAGTACTTC.